What follows describes a single T cell receptor (beta chain). This entry comes from a study of cytomegalovirus exposure and HLA in healthy donors. Study as a whole: Some 90 million unique TCRs from HLA-typed donors were held in an early data release.

CDR1 is SNHLY and CDR2 is FYNNEI in the germline V gene. The CDR3 totals 14 residues. V shed 8 bases and J 4 bases; nucleotides not matched to a gene: 5. PCR employed 60 Vbeta and 13 Jbeta primers. Assay: immunoSEQ multiplex PCR; the TCRdb copy retains only in-frame clones and omits some. Seen here are roughly 190,000 clones, about 80% observed once, and the top ten hold over 12%. This receptor was identified in a woman aged 25 to 39 in good health and CMV-seropositive. Input material: PBMCs. This chain links TRBV2 with TRBJ1-1, with TRBD1 matching 12 bases. The CDR3 reads CASGDRGRSTEAFF. The DNA of the CDR3 is TGTGCCAGCGGGGACAGGGGGCGTAGCACTGAAGCTTTCTTT.